Sequencing of this TCR beta chain was carried out in a study of T cell clonality in common variable immunodeficiency. The data were produced by immunoSEQ multiplex PCR, yet TCRdb's version contains in-frame clones alone and is incomplete. The sample was found to contain about 40,000 clones, and every one recurs. Points from the study as a whole: Common variable immunodeficiency TCR beta sequences reportedly had fewer deletions and N-nucleotide insertions. TCRbeta clonality was increased in CVID versus healthy controls.

Donors gave roughly 5 to 8 ml heparinized peripheral whole blood. This clone was found many times. Its target is unknown. From the germline J gene comes the end of the CDR3, since the read stops 3 residues before it. Trimming took 1 base from V and 5 from J; bases not matched to a gene: 10. The CDR3 sequence is 17 residues long. CDR1 LNHNV and CDR2 YYDKDF come from the germline V gene (reference sequence). The rearrangement links TRBV15 to TRBJ2-5, with 10 positions matching TRBD2. This clonotype was sampled from a person aged 18 to 70 in good health. What was sequenced was peripheral blood mononuclear cells. CDR3 DNA (partial): TGTGCCACCAGCAGAGGCTCCCCTAGCGGGAGTAGTGAGACC. Translating gives CATSRGSPSGSSET. The CDR3 as a whole reads CATSRGSPSGSSETQYF.